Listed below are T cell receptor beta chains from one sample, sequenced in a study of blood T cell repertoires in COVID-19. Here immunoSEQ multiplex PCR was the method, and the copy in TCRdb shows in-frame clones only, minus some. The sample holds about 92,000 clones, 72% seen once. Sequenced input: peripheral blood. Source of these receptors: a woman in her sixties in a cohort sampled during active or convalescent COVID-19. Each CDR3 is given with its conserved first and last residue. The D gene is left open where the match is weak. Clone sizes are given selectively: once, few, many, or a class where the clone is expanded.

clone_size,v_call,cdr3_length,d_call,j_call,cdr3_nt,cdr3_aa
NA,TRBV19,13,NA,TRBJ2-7,TGTGCCAGTAGTACGACAGTAACCTACGAGCAGTACTTC,CASSTTVTYEQYF
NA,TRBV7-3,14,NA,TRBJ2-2,TGTGCCAGCAGCTTAACACGAGACACCGGGGAGCTGTTTTTT,CASSLTRDTGELFF
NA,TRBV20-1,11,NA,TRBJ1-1,TGCAGTGCTAGAGACCAGGGCTCAGCTTTCTTT,CSARDQGSAFF
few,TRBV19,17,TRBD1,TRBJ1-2,TGTGCCAGTAGTATTAATGGGAGGCCAGGGGGCCTCTATGGCTACACCTTC,CASSINGRPGGLYGYTF
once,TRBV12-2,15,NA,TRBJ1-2,TGTGCAAGTCGCTTAGTGAGAGGATTTTATTATGGCTACACCTTC,CASRLVRGFYYGYTF
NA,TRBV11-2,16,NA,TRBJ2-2,TGTGCCAGCAGCTTAGGGACAGATGCGAACACCGGGGAGCTGTTTTTT,CASSLGTDANTGELFF
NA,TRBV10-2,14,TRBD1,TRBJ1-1,TGCGCCAGCAGTGTAAACAGGGGGGTCACTGAAGCTTTCTTT,CASSVNRGVTEAFF
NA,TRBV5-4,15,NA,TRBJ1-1,TGTGCCAGCAGCCAAATGCTTGGAGTGAACACTGAAGCTTTCTTT,CASSQMLGVNTEAFF
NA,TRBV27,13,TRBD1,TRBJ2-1,TGTGCCAGCAGTTGGGCCCGGGACAGAGGGCAGTTCTTC,CASSWARDRGQFF
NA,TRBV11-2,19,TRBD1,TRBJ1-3,TGTGCCAGCAGCTTAGGCGGCCCGGACAGGCTTTACTCTGGAAACACCATATATTTT,CASSLGGPDRLYSGNTIYF
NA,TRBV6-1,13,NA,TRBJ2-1,TGTGCCAGCAGTGAACCGGTCCGGAATGAGCAGTTCTTC,CASSEPVRNEQFF
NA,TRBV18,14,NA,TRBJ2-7,TGTGCCAGCTCATTATCGACACAATCCTACGAGCAGTACTTC,CASSLSTQSYEQYF
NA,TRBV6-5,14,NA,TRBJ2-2,TGTGCCAGCAGGGATAGAACTAGTTCCGGGGAGCTGTTTTTT,CASRDRTSSGELFF
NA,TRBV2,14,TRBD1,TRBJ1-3,TGTGCCAGCTACGGACAGGGCTCTGGAAACACCATATATTTT,CASYGQGSGNTIYF
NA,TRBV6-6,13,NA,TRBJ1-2,TGTGCCAGCAGTTACAGGGGTTCGGAGGGCTACACCTTC,CASSYRGSEGYTF
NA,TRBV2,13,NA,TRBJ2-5,TGTGCCAGCAGTGGATTCAGGGGAGAGACCCAGTACTTC,CASSGFRGETQYF
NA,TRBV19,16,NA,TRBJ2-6,TGTGCCAGTAGTATCTCTCTTAGCTCTGGGGCCAACGTCCTGACTTTC,CASSISLSSGANVLTF
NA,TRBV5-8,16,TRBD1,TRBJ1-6,TGTGCCAGCAGCCCGGGGACAGGGTCTTATAATTCACCCCTCCACTTT,CASSPGTGSYNSPLHF
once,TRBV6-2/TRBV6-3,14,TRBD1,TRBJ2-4,TGTGCCAGCAGTAAGGACAGGGGAAAAAACATTCAGTACTTC,CASSKDRGKNIQYF
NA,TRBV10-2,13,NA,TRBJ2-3,TGCGCCAGCAGGTTAGCGGCGTCAGATACGCAGTATTTT,CASRLAASDTQYF